The 13 T cell receptor beta chains in this list originate from one sample, sequenced in a study of identical twins. TCRdb independently ran MiXCR on the 5' RACE reads; one entry per CDR3 protein. The sample has hundreds of thousands of distinct CDR3 sequences; 9% to 15% are singletons. These data were also reused for a study on yellow fever vaccine responses in identical twins.

The sequenced material came from PBMCs. The receptors here all came from a woman aged 18-29 years in good health.

The rearrangement joins TRBV20-1 to TRBJ2-5; 14 positions agree with TRBD2. The CDR3 covers 17 residues. V was clipped by 0 bases and J by 3 bases; unmatched bases: 6. Germline V gene lookup returns CDR1 DFQATT and CDR2 SNEGSKA (reference sequence). CDR3 loop: CSARDRGTSGGKETQYF. The CDR3 nucleotides are TGCAGTGCTAGAGATCGGGGGACTAGCGGGGGAAAAGAGACCCAGTACTTC.

This clonotype was picked up many times. V usage is TRBV29-1 and J usage is TRBJ1-1; D remains ambiguous. This CDR3 is 10 amino acids long. Germline CDR1 and CDR2: SQVTM and ANQGSEA. Trimming removed 4 bases at V and 7 bases at J, with 7 bases between. CDR3 DNA sequence: TGCAGCGTTGGGTACTTTGAAGCTTTCTTT. It specifies CSVGYFEAFF.

This clonotype appeared many times. The V call is TRBV20-1, the J call TRBJ1-1; a weak D match, TRBD1 (6 bases). The CDR3 runs to 11 residues. The V and J ends lost 5 bases and 5 bases respectively, with 9 bases between them. Germline V lookup: CDR1 DFQATT, CDR2 SNEGSKA (reference sequence). The CDR3 protein is CSAPQGTEAFF. In DNA, the CDR3 is TGCAGTGCTCCGCAGGGGACTGAAGCTTTCTTT.

In this sample, this clonotype turned up a few times. The V and J genes are TRBV4-1 and TRBJ2-6; D gene unclear. The CDR3 sequence is 15 residues long. The germline gives CDR1 MGHRA, CDR2 YSYEKL. The ends were cut back, 1 base at V and 1 base at J, with 5 bases in the middle. This CDR3 is CASSQVQSGANVLTF. CDR3 coding DNA: TGCGCCAGCAGCCAAGTCCAGTCTGGGGCCAACGTCCTGACTTTC.

V and J are TRBV6-1 and TRBJ2-7, with a possible D match to TRBD2 (5 bases). Germline V CDR1 and CDR2: MNHNS, SASEGT. The CDR3 has 13 residues. Trimming took off 0 bases at V and 7 bases at J, with 10 bases between the two ends. CDR3 sequence: CASSEAGSGEQYF. The CDR3 DNA follows: TGTGCCAGCAGTGAAGCCGGATCGGGGGAGCAGTACTTC.

This clonotype was seen only a few times. The chain links TRBV11-2 to TRBJ2-3; D is possibly TRBD2 (7 bases). The V end lost 5 bases, the J end lost 0 bases, and 15 bases lay between the germline ends. This CDR3 has 16 amino acids. CDR1 and CDR2 (germline): SGHAT, FQNNGV. CDR3 DNA: TGTGCCAGCAGCCCCAATAGGGGGGGGAGCACAGATACGCAGTATTTT. Protein sequence: CASSPNRGGSTDTQYF. Variable domain in full (rest from reference TRBV11-2 and TRBJ2-3): EAGVAQSPRYKIIEKRQSVAFWCNPISGHATLYWYQQILGQGPKLLIQFQNNGVVDDSQLPKDRFSAERLKGVDSTLKIQPAKLEDSAVYLCASSPNRGGSTDTQYFGPGTRLTVL.

This clonotype was counted a few times. The chain joins TRBV15 to TRBJ2-7; perhaps TRBD2 as D (5 bases). Deletions cut 0 bases from V and 0 bases from J, with 21 bases between. Germline V gives CDR1 LNHNV, CDR2 YYDKDF (reference sequence). This CDR3 has 19 residues. CDR3 nucleotides: TGTGCCACCAGCAGAGATCCACCGGACTCCGAGGGCAGCTCCTACGAGCAGTACTTC. Encoded protein: CATSRDPPDSEGSSYEQYF. Looking up the rest from reference TRBV15 and TRBJ2-7 gives the full variable domain: DAMVIQNPRYQVTQFGKPVTLSCSQTLNHNVMYWYQQKSSQAPKLLFHYYDKDFNNEADTPDNFQSRRPNTSFCFLDIRSPGLGDTAMYLCATSRDPPDSEGSSYEQYFGPGTRLTVT.

The J gene is TRBJ2-3, the V gene TRBV28; D unclear. Germline assignment: CDR1 MDHEN and CDR2 SYDVKM. Trimming shortened V by 6 bases and J by 1 base, and 11 bases separated the two germline ends. The CDR3 extends over 14 amino acids. The CDR3 sequence is CASRQPSRTDTQYF. The DNA for the CDR3 is TGTGCCAGCAGACAACCATCACGCACAGATACGCAGTATTTT.

The table lists this clonotype with a count of one. The chain employs TRBV9 and TRBJ2-7; 7 positions agree with TRBD1. The ends lost 4 bases at V and 5 bases at J; junction bases unmatched: 12. From germline, CDR1 is SGDLS and CDR2 YYNGEE. CDR3 size: 15 residues. This CDR3 is CASSPSPGTENEQYF. The CDR3 coding sequence is TGTGCCAGCAGCCCCAGTCCCGGGACAGAGAACGAGCAGTACTTC.

The table lists this clonotype with a few counts. This sequence joins TRBV28 and TRBJ2-5, with D possibly called TRBD1 or TRBD2 (5 bases each). CDR3 length equals 15 residues. V was trimmed by 4 bases and J by 2 bases, leaving 14 bases between them. CDR1 MDHEN and CDR2 SYDVKM come from the germline V gene. CDR3 region: CASSSREGIQETQYF. In DNA form, the CDR3 reads TGTGCCAGCAGTTCACGAGAGGGGATTCAAGAGACCCAGTACTTC.

Remarks on this clonotype: A read error may be the cause here, since a much bigger clone is one base away. This CDR3 fails to terminate in the conserved phenylalanine or tryptophan, so it likely reflects a read error. The genes are TRBV5-6 and TRBJ2-7, with D uncertain. This CDR3 region has 12 residues. Germline CDR1 reads SGHDT; CDR2 reads YYEEEE. Trimming removed 3 bases at V and 0 bases at J, with 4 bases between. CDR3 DNA: TGTGCCAGCAGCTGGGGCTCCTACGAGCAGTACATC. Translated, it gives CASSWGSYEQYI.

This clonotype was seen more than once but under ten times. The chain couples TRBV12-3 or TRBV12-4 to TRBJ1-4; no clear D. This CDR3 is built from 13 residues. Trimming left V 5 bases short and J 4 bases short, with 8 bases between. CDR3 bases: TGTGCCAGCAGTCGAGGGCGTAATGAAAAACTGTTTTTT. Protein sequence: CASSRGRNEKLFF.

The sample holds a few counts of this clonotype. The gene calls are TRBV2 and TRBJ2-2; D may be TRBD2 (5 bases). The CDR3 is made up of 16 amino acids. Per the germline V gene, CDR1 is SNHLY and CDR2 is FYNNEI. V was cut by 6 bases and J by 3 bases, with 17 bases left in between. As DNA, the CDR3 is TGTGCCAGCAGAGGAGGAGGCCGGATAGACACCGGGGAGCTGTTTTTT. Translating it yields CASRGGGRIDTGELFF.